This T cell receptor beta chain originates from a study of beta chain features in type 1 diabetes. This clone was seen only a few times. Every bit of the isolated RNA underwent reverse transcription, so sequencing read expressed TCRB transcripts. Sequencing used immunoSEQ multiplex PCR; TCRdb keeps in-frame clones, though not all of them. The sample lists around 250,000 clones, less than 35% occurring once. Germline trimming cut 4 bases from V and 2 bases from J; bases unmatched to any gene: 9. The CDR3 runs 15 residues. The germline V gene has CDR1 SGDLS and CDR2 YYNGEE. The receptor's source is a young man in good health. The sequencing sample was made of central memory CD4+ T cells from blood. The chain is built from TRBV9 and TRBJ2-7, with TRBD1 matching 7 bases. The chain's CDR3 is CASSRGQTRTYEQYF. The CDR3 DNA follows: TGTGCCAGCAGCCGGGGACAGACCCGAACCTACGAGCAGTACTTC.